Below, one T cell receptor beta chain is given with its context. As yet, its antigen is unknown. UMI-labeled TRB cDNA libraries were prepared by 5' RACE. TCRdb reprocessed the 5' RACE reads; each CDR3 protein has one entry and no DNA is given. Found here are under 75,000 distinct CDR3 sequences; the top ten clones hold roughly 0.8%. This entry comes from a study of CXCR3-negative and CXCR3-positive naive CD8 T cells. Points from the study as a whole: The TRB CDR3s that CXCR3-positive naive cells carried were more hydrophobic than those of CXCR3-negative naive cells.

Naive CD8+ T cells had a CD45RO-CCR7+CD27+CD95- phenotype. This CDR3 spans 20 amino acids. This chain connects TRBV21-1 to TRBJ1-4; TCRdb selects TRBD1, and the lack of DNA leaves this call unchecked. TRBV21-1 is tagged as a pseudogene. This TCR was sampled from a human donor in good health. Some clones in this sample may be carry-over from other donors' samples. Sample: naive CXCR3+ CD8+ T cells from blood. Noted subset: CD45RO-CCR7+CD27+CD95- naive CD8+ T cells expressing CXCR3 (TNR3+). CDR3 sequence: CASSKDPKCEGTSQNEKLFF.